The clone carrying this T cell receptor beta chain was counted only a few times. Its matching antigen is unknown. No ophthalmopathy progression within 18 months constituted stable Graves' hyperthyroidism. Germline CDR1 DFQATT, CDR2 SNEGSKA (reference sequence). This CDR3 region has 15 residues. J lost 5 bases, V lost 6 bases, and 10 bases had no gene match. These data belong to a study of T cells in Graves' hyperthyroidism and ophthalmopathy. General study results and limits: Expanded thyroid clonotypes (above 0.001) were mostly also found in blood. The model predicted ophthalmopathy a median 6.5 months before onset.

From RNA transcripts, TCR beta CDR3 regions were amplified. Using the HTBI primer set, a first-round RT-PCR was run on the TCR CDR3. A single record per CDR3 protein comes from TCRdb applying MiXCR to the multiplex PCR reads. The table shows about 540,000 distinct CDR3 sequences, with about 45% occurring only once. This sequence was found in a young woman with Graves' hyperthyroidism. The material sequenced was peripheral blood or thyroid tissue (not recorded which). The rearrangement links TRBV20-1 to TRBJ2-3, with 11 bases that match TRBD2. CDR3 DNA: TGCAGTGCACCTCATAGCGGGAGGGCCCAAGATACGCAGTATTTT. It encodes CSAPHSGRAQDTQYF.